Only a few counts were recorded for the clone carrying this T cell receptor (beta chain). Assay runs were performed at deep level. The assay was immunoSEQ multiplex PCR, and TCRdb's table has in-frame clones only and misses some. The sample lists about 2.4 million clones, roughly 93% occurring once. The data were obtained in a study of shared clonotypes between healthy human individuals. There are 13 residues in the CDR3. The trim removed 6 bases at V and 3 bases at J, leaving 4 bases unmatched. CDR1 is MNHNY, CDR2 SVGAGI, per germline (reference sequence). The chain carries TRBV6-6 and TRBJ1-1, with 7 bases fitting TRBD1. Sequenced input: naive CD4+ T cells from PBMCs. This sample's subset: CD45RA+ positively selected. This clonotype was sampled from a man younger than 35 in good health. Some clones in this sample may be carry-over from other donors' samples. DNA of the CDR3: TGTGCCAGCAGCTTAGACAGGGACACTGAAGCTTTCTTT. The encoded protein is CASSLDRDTEAFF.